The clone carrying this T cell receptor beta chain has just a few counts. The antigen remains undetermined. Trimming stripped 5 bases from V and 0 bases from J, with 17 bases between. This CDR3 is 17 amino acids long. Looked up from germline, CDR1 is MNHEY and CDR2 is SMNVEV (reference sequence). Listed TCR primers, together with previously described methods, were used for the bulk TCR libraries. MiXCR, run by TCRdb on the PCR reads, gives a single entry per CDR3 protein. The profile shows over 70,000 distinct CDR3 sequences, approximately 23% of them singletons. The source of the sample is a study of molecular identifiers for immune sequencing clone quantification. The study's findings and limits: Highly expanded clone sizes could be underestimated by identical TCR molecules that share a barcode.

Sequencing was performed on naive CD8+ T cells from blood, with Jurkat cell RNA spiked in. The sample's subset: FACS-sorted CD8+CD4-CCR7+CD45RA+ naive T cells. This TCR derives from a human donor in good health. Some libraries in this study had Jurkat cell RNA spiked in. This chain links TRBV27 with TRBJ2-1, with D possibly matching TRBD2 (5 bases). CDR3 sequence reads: CASSPTDFSSSYNEQFF. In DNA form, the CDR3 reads TGTGCCAGCAGTCCGACGGACTTTTCGAGCTCCTACAATGAGCAGTTCTTC.